The 21 T cell receptor delta chains below come from one sample, sequenced in a study of γδ T cells in repeated Plasmodium falciparum infection. Gammadelta T cells were flow-sorted from PBMC into Vgamma9/Vdelta2+ and Vdelta2-negative populations for bulk analysis. TCRdb fed the multiplex PCR reads to CATT. The data show 45,000 to 50,000 delta-chain clones, 1.6% seen once. What was sequenced was gamma-delta T cells from blood. The source of these receptors is a pool of human donors (malaria-infected and uninfected, not separated).

Note on this clone: A far larger clone is one nucleotide away, so this likely arose from a read error. Other DNA sequences in this sample translate to the same CDR3. The chain carries TRDV1 and TRDJ1, with 8 bases lining up with TRDD3. Since TCRdb gives no J gene, matching the DNA to germline was used here to assign it. Germline CDR1 is TSWWSYY and CDR2 is QGS. This CDR3 has 16 amino acids. Trimming at V came to 0 bases and at J to 8 bases, leaving 11 bases not matched to a gene. As DNA, the CDR3 is TGTGCTCTTGGGGAACTTCGGACCTGGGGGAGTACGAAACTCATCTTT. Amino acid sequence: CALGELRTWGSTKLIF.

The table lists this clone with a few counts. The TCRdb protein comes from a much larger clone and disagrees with this DNA's translation at residue 7, likely due to a read error; the protein given here is derived from the DNA. The chain carries TRDV1 and TRDJ1; TRDD3 matches 11 bases. The J gene is not listed in TCRdb, so it was assigned here from a DNA match to germline. There are 19 residues in the CDR3. Looked up from germline, CDR1 is TSWWSYY and CDR2 is QGS. V was pared by 1 base and J by 2 bases, with 12 bases of the junction left unmatched. CDR3 amino acids: CALGEPAADWGIGTDKLIF. CDR3 bases: TGTGCTCTTGGGGAACCCGCGGCAGACTGGGGGATAGGGACCGATAAACTCATCTTT.

Concerning this clone itself: This likely reflects a read error, since a far larger clone is one base away. Other nucleotide sequences from this sample produce the same CDR3. The V gene is TRDV1, the J gene TRDJ1, with D possibly being TRDD3 (5 bases). The CDR3 covers 21 residues. Germline CDR1 TSWWSYY, CDR2 QGS. The V gene lost 4 bases and the J gene lost 0 bases, with 30 bases spanning the gap. CDR3 coding DNA: TGTGCTCTTGGGGTCCCGGGGCCTGGGCCGATGAGTCGGGAGAACACCGATAAACTCATCTTT. Protein: CALGVPGPGPMSRENTDKLIF.

With regard to this clone: The protein that TCRdb holds for this DNA derives from a much larger clone and differs from the translated DNA at residue 17, which likely indicates a read error; the protein shown here is translated from the DNA. V usage is TRDV1 and J usage is TRDJ1; 10 bases align to TRDD3. The CDR3 spans 25 residues. CDR1 and CDR2 (germline): TSWWSYY, QGS. V was pared by 5 bases and J by 7 bases, with 40 bases of the junction left unmatched. The CDR3, as DNA: TGTGCTCTTGGGAACCGGCCGGAGCTACGTTACGAGGTCGGGGGATACGCGTTGGACCTAGGTAAACTCATCTTT. It specifies CALGNRPELRYEVGGYALDLGKLIF.

This clone was seen ten or more times. A much more abundant neighbour one base away suggests this may be a read error. This chain joins TRDV1 and TRDJ1, with 8 bases identical to TRDD3. The CDR3 has 17 residues. Germline CDR1 reads TSWWSYY; CDR2 reads QGS. V dropped 2 bases and J dropped 6; count of bases not matched to a gene: 14. Written as DNA, the CDR3 is TGTGCTCTTGGGGAAAGAGGGGGATATAGGAAGGCCTATAAACTCATCTTT. Encoded protein: CALGERGGYRKAYKLIF.

This clone was picked up a small number of times. For this DNA, TCRdb reports the protein of a much larger clone, which diverges at residue 15, most likely from a read error; the protein presented here is translated directly from the DNA. The rearrangement links TRDV1 to TRDJ1; the match to TRDD3 covers 9 bases. As TCRdb names no J gene, one was assigned here on the basis of a DNA match to germline. Unmatched junction bases numbered 18, after V lost 0 bases and J lost 4 bases. This CDR3 comprises 20 residues. Germline lookup yields CDR1 TSWWSYY and CDR2 QGS. CDR3 bases: TGTGCTCTTGGGGAACTAGAAAGTCTGGGGGATGGTGGTGTTAGCGATAAACTCATCTTT. Protein product: CALGELESLGDGGVSDKLIF.

This clone was counted at least ten times. TCRdb records a much larger clone's protein for this DNA, with a difference at residue 7 that likely arises from a read error; the protein given is the translation of the DNA. The chain couples TRDV1 to TRDJ1, with D uncertain. The CDR3 is 13 amino acids. CDR1 and CDR2 from the germline V gene are TSWWSYY and QGS. V lost 5 bases to trimming and J lost 3 bases, with 10 bases between them. CDR3: CALGSPLSDKLIF. In DNA form, the CDR3 reads TGTGCTCTTGGGTCCCCCCTCTCCGATAAACTCATCTTT.

Regarding this clone: A far larger clone is off by one base, so a read error is likely. The V gene corresponds to TRDV2; no J gene was called; TRDD3, the table's D call, was not compared with the DNA. Germline-derived CDR1 and CDR2 are GEAIGNYY and EKD. The CDR3 contains 19 residues. The CDR3 region is CACDTLRLGDTGSTDKLIF. DNA for the CDR3: TGTGCCTGTGACACCCTTAGGCTGGGGGATACGGGATCCACCGATAAACTCATCTTC.

Remarks on this clone: TCRdb's protein, taken from a much larger clone, differs from this DNA's translation at residue 10, likely owing to a read error; the protein displayed comes from the DNA. This chain connects TRDV1 to TRDJ1; D is uncertain. V was clipped by 1 base and J by 1 base, with 13 bases between them. Germline V gene data show CDR1 as TSWWSYY and CDR2 as QGS. The CDR3 spans 16 residues. This CDR3 is CALGEPRWTTTDKLIF. The CDR3 DNA follows: TGTGCTCTTGGGGAACCGAGATGGACAACCACCGATAAACTCATCTTT.

The table lists this clone with a few counts. The likely explanation is a read error, given a far larger clone one base away. Other DNA sequences of this sample code for an identical CDR3. The chain employs TRDV1 and TRDJ1; TRDD3 aligns across 10 bases. In germline, CDR1 is TSWWSYY, CDR2 QGS. The CDR3 covers 19 residues. With 9 bases clipped from V and 0 bases from J, the junction kept 19 bases outside the gene matches. CDR3 nucleotides: TGTGCTCTCGGGTCCCCAGGGGGATACGGTCCTCCGTACACCGATAAACTCATCTTT. It codes for CALGSPGGYGPPYTDKLIF.

Note on this clone: A far bigger clonotype differs at one base, so this is likely a read error. This chain connects TRDV1 to TRDJ1; TRDD3 matches 10 bases. TCRdb offers no J gene call, so here the DNA was matched to germline to obtain one. Germline assignment: CDR1 TSWWSYY and CDR2 QGS. The CDR3 covers 23 residues. The CDR3 loop reads CALGDHPRNFHRGIRGYTDKLIF. The CDR3 DNA is TGTGCCCTTGGGGATCACCCCCGAAACTTCCACCGGGGGATACGGGGGTACACCGATAAACTCATCTTT.

This clone was recorded a few times. The protein in TCRdb stems from a much larger clone and differs at residue 12 from this DNA's translation, likely a read error; here the protein is translated from the DNA. The chain links TRDV1 to TRDJ2, with D hard to call. The J gene, left out of TCRdb, was set here by checking the DNA against germline. CDR3 length: 22 residues. The V end lost 0 bases, the J end lost 6 bases, and 32 bases lay between the germline ends. The V gene's germline CDR1 is TSWWSYY and CDR2 QGS. As DNA, the CDR3 is TGTGCTCTTGGGGAACTAGCTACCACTTTGCGACCGGAACGCCAAAGGGCAGCACAACTCTTCTTT. Its protein is CALGELATTLRPERQRAAQLFF.

This clone was counted at least ten times. This specimen includes other DNA sequences encoding the same CDR3. V and J are TRDV2 and TRDJ1; tentatively, D is TRDD3 (5 bases). TCRdb lists no J gene, so it was determined here by aligning the DNA to germline. The germline V and J ends were trimmed by 0 bases and 0 bases, with 13 bases remaining between them. Germline V gene sequence: CDR1 GEAIGNYY, CDR2 EKD. The CDR3 length is 16 residues. The CDR3 coding sequence is TGTGCCTGTGACACCGTTGGGGCGAGGTACACCGATAAACTCATCTTT. It yields the protein CACDTVGARYTDKLIF.

This clone turned up a few times. TCRdb has a much larger clone's protein, which differs at residue 14 from the translation of this DNA, likely because of a read error; what is shown is the protein translated from the DNA. J is TRDJ1 and V is TRDV1; D is possibly TRDD3 (6 bases). Germline matching of the DNA provided the J gene here, since TCRdb leaves it blank. V was clipped by 1 base and J by 3 bases, with 24 bases between them. The CDR3 is 19 amino acids. Germline V gene lookup returns CDR1 TSWWSYY and CDR2 QGS. CDR3 bases: TGTGCTCTTGGGGAACCTTTTCCACTCATACTGGGTGGGGCCGATAAACTCATCTTT. This translates into CALGEPFPLILGGADKLIF.

In its sample, this clone was seen many times. With a far larger clone one base away, a read error is the likely cause. Within the sample, other DNA sequences also encode this same CDR3. This chain links TRDV3 with TRDJ1; TRDD3 matches at 12 bases. Germline CDR1 reads TVYSNPD; CDR2 reads GDNSRS (reference sequence). The CDR3 extends over 15 amino acids. The CDR3 region has the DNA TGTGCCTCCTGGGGGATACGAACTAACACCGATAAGCTCATCTTT. It yields the protein CASWGIRTNTDKLIF.

With respect to this clone: A far larger clone is just one base off, so this is likely a read error. This sample includes further DNA sequences coding for the same CDR3. This chain uses TRDV1 with TRDJ1, with 11 bases lining up with TRDD3. TCRdb does not report a J gene; here it was assigned by matching the DNA to germline references. V was clipped by 3 bases and J by 3 bases; unmatched bases: 33. The V gene's germline CDR1 is TSWWSYY and CDR2 QGS. The CDR3 totals 25 residues. For the CDR3, the DNA is TGTGCTCTTGGGGATTTGTCCACCCCATTCCCTGAGGGACTGTACTGGGGGATAACGTCCGATAAACTCATCTTT. Amino acids: CALGDLSTPFPEGLYWGITSDKLIF.

This clone has a handful of counts. The protein TCRdb lists belongs to a much larger clone and differs from this DNA's translation at residue 4, which points to a read error; the protein shown is made from the DNA. J is TRDJ1 and V is TRDV2; 13 bases fit TRDD3. TCRdb is silent on the J gene; assignment here came from matching the DNA to germline. The CDR3 loop spans 19 amino acids. V was clipped by 5 bases and J by 5 bases; unmatched bases: 19. The germline CDR1 and CDR2 sequences are GEAIGNYY and EKD. CDR3 region: CACGGVLGDTQKSADKLIF. In DNA, the CDR3 is TGTGCCTGTGGCGGTGTACTGGGGGATACGCAAAAGTCGGCTGATAAACTCATCTTT.

This clone was recorded a few times. The TCRdb protein, from a much larger clone, departs from this DNA's translation at residue 11, likely by read error; the protein shown derives from the DNA. The chain is built from TRDV1 and TRDJ1, with 8 bases matching TRDD3. The germline V gene encodes CDR1 TSWWSYY and CDR2 QGS. The CDR3 has 19 amino acids. CDR3: CALGEKAILGGIYTDKLIF. For the CDR3, the DNA is TGTGCTCTTGGGGAAAAGGCGATACTGGGGGGGATATACACCGATAAGCTCATCTTT.

About this clone itself: This DNA translates differently at residues 7 and 14 from the TCRdb protein, which is that of a much larger clone; a read error is likely, and the protein shown is the DNA's own translation. This chain uses TRDV1 with TRDJ1; D possibly corresponds to TRDD3 (5 bases). TCRdb supplies no J gene; here it was assigned by aligning the nucleotide sequence to germline. The germline CDR1 and CDR2 sequences are TSWWSYY and QGS. V lost 0 bases, J lost 7 bases, and 27 bases lay in between. The length of the CDR3 is 19 residues. As DNA, the CDR3 is TGTGCTCTTGGGGAACTGCACTCCCTAACCCGCTACTGGACCCTTAAACTCATCTTT. Protein sequence: CALGELHSLTRYWTLKLIF.

This clone was detected ten times or more. A far larger clone is a single base away, which makes a read error likely. Other DNA sequences in this sample translate to the same CDR3. The CDR3 DNA reads as TGCGCCTGTGACACCTTTTCCTACGGGGGATACGGGTACACCGATAAACTCATCTTT. It specifies CACDTFSYGGYGYTDKLIF. The V call is TRDV2, the J call TRDJ1; 10 nucleotides align to TRDD3. The CDR3 has 19 amino acids. Germline V gene data show CDR1 as GEAIGNYY and CDR2 as EKD.

This clone was observed many times. The chain is built from TRDV1 and TRDJ1; 7 bases are a match to TRDD3. V lost 5 bases to trimming and J lost 0 bases; unmatched junction nucleotides: 24. The CDR3 is 21 residues long. Germline V gene lookup returns CDR1 TSWWSYY and CDR2 QGS. CDR3 nucleotides: TGTGCTCTTGGGAAAGGGGCCACGGCTGGGTACTGGGGCCCGTACACCGATAAACTCATCTTT. Translating it yields CALGKGATAGYWGPYTDKLIF.